The TCR beta chain described here comes from a study of OX40 agonist ivuxolimab in advanced cancers. Findings and limits, study-wide: The study found that CD8+ T cells averaged more expanded clones than CD4+.

Only in-frame clones appear in the TCRdb table, and some are missing; sequencing was by immunoSEQ multiplex PCR. The repertoire consists of roughly 80,000 clones, with around 82% occurring once and the leading ten covering about 7%. Looked up from germline, CDR1 is LGHNT and CDR2 is FRNRAP. This CDR3 region has 15 residues. After removal of 6 bases from V and 3 bases from J, the junction contained 8 bases not matched to a gene. In regard to this clone: Its cognate antigen is unknown.

Specimen: CD4+ or CD8+ T cells sorted from blood, collected in a trial of the OX40 agonist ivuxolimab. V usage is TRBV12-5 and J usage is TRBJ1-1; the match to TRBD1 covers 9 bases. The receptor comes from an adult with an advanced solid tumor such as melanoma, head and neck, liver or kidney cancer. In DNA, the CDR3 is TGTGCTAGTGGCCCTCTGGGGACAGGGTACACTGAAGCTTTCTTT. It is translated as CASGPLGTGYTEAFF.